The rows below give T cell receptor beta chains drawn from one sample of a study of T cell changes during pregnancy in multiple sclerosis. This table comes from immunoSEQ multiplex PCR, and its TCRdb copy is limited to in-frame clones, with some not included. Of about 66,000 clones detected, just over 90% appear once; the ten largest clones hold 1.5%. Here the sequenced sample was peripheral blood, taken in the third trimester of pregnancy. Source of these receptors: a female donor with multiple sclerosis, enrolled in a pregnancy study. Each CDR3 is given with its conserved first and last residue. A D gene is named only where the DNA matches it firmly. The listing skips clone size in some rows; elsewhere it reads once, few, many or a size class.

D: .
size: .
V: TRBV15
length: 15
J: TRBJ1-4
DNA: TGTGCCACCAGCAGAGATAGACTCCAAACCGGAAAACTGTTTTTT
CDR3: CATSRDRLQTGKLFF

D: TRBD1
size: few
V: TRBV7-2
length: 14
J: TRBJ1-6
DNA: TGTGCCAGCAGTTCTAGACAGGGGAATTCACCCCTCCACTTT
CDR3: CASSSRQGNSPLHF

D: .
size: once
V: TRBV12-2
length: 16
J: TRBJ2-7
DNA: TGTGCAAGTCGCCTCTCTCCAGCGGGAGGTGATTACGAGCAGTACTTC
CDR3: CASRLSPAGGDYEQYF

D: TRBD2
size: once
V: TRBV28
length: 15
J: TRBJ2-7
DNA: TGTGCCAGCAGTTTAGGAGCGGCTAGCGGGTACGAGCAGTACTTC
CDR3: CASSLGAASGYEQYF

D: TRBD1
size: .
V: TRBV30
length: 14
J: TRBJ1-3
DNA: TGTGCCTGGAGGACAGGGGGCGCAGGAAACACCATATATTTT
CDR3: CAWRTGGAGNTIYF

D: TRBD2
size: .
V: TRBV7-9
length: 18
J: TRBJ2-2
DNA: TGTGCCAGCAGCTCCACCCCCCTAGCGGGACGTCACACCGGGGAGCTGTTTTTT
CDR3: CASSSTPLAGRHTGELFF

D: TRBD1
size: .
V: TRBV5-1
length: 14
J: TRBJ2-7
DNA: TGCGCCAGCAGCTCCGGGACAGGGGGTTACGAGCAGTACTTC
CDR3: CASSSGTGGYEQYF

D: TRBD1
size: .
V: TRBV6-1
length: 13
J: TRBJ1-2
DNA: TGTGCCAGCAGAACCGGGACAGGGTATGGCTACACCTTC
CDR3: CASRTGTGYGYTF

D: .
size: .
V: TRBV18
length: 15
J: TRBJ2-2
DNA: TGTGCCAGCTCACCAGACCAGGTGAACACCGGGGAGCTGTTTTTT
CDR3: CASSPDQVNTGELFF

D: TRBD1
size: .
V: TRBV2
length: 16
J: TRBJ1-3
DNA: TGTGCCACCTTTCACCGACCGGGACAGGGGGGAAACACCATATATTTT
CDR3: CATFHRPGQGGNTIYF

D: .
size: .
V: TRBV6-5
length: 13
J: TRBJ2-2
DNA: TGTGCCAGCACCGGGGGAAACACCGGGGAGCTGTTTTTT
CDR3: CASTGGNTGELFF

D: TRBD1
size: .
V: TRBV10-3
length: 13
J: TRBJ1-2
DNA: TGTGCCATCAGTGGTGACAGGGTCGATGGCTACACCTTC
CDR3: CAISGDRVDGYTF

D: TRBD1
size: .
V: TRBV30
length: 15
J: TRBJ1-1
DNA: TGTGCCTGGATGGGACAGGGGGCGGGGAACACTGAAGCTTTCTTT
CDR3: CAWMGQGAGNTEAFF

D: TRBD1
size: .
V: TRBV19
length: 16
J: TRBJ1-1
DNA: TGTGCCAGTAATCGACTTGACAGGGGGCTGAACACTGAAGCTTTCTTT
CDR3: CASNRLDRGLNTEAFF

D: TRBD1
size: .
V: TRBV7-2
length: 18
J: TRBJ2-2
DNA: TGTGCCAGCAGCTTATTCAGGACCGGGACAGGGAACACCGGGGAGCTGTTTTTT
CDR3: CASSLFRTGTGNTGELFF

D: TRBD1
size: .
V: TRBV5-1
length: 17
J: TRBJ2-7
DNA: TGCGCCAGCAGCTCTCGGCCTGGGACAGAAGACTCCTACGAGCAGTACTTC
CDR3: CASSSRPGTEDSYEQYF

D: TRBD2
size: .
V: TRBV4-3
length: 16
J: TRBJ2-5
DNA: TGCGCCAGCAGCCAAGAGGGGCGGGGGGCTAAAGAGACCCAGTACTTC
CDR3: CASSQEGRGAKETQYF

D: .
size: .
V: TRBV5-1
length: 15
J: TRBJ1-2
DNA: TGCGCCAGCAGCTCGGCCCTACAGGGTAACTATGGCTACACCTTC
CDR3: CASSSALQGNYGYTF

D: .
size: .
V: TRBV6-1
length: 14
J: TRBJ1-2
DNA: TGTGCCAGCAGTGATGGGGGGAGCGACTATGGCTACACCTTC
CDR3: CASSDGGSDYGYTF

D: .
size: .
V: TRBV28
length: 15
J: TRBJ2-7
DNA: TGTGCCAGCAGTTCCAGGGTGTTGCTCCCCTACGAGCAGTACTTC
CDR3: CASSSRVLLPYEQYF

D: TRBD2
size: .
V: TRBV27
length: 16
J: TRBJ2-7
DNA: TGTGCCAGCCGCACTAGCGGGGGGGCCGTAGCAGGCGAGCAGTACTTC
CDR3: CASRTSGGAVAGEQYF

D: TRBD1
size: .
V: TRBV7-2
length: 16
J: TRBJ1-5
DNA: TGTGCCAGCAGCTTAAGGGGGACAGATAGCAATCAGCCCCAGCATTTT
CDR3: CASSLRGTDSNQPQHF

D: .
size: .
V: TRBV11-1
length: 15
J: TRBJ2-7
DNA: TGTGCCAGCAGCTTTGTCACAGGCAAGGCCAACGAGCAGTACTTC
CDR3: CASSFVTGKANEQYF